These 17 T cell receptor beta chains originate from one sample sequenced in a study of early T cells in non-severe SARS-CoV-2 infection. TCRdb re-called the 5' RACE reads through MiXCR, storing one row per CDR3 protein. The table includes around 53,000 distinct CDR3 sequences, approximately 7.6% detected once. Sequencing was carried out using whole blood. The source of these receptors is an adult who was a healthcare worker with PCR-confirmed SARS-CoV-2 infection or an uninfected control (not recorded which).

The rearrangement links TRBV12-3 or TRBV12-4 to TRBJ2-1, with TRBD2 matching over 9 bases. V trimming: 3 bases; J trimming: 2 bases; junction bases outside the gene matches: 2. The CDR3 length is 15 residues. CDR3 bases: TGTGCCAGCAGTTTCGAGCGGGGGGCCTACAATGAGCAGTTCTTC. Its protein is CASSFERGAYNEQFF.

This clonotype was counted only a few times. The chain has TRBV12-3 or TRBV12-4 and TRBJ2-2, with D perhaps TRBD2 (6 bases). Trimming removed 10 bases from V and 0 bases from J, with 15 bases in between. The CDR3 sequence is 15 residues long. The CDR3 DNA sequence: TGTGCCAACTCACTTGGCGGGACGAACACCGGGGAGCTGTTTTTT. This gives the protein CANSLGGTNTGELFF.

This clonotype appeared many times. The chain links TRBV6-6 to TRBJ1-5; D remains ambiguous. Germline V gene lookup returns CDR1 MNHNY and CDR2 SVGAGI (reference sequence). The CDR3 totals 12 residues. The ends were cut back, 2 bases at V and 9 bases at J, with 8 bases in the middle. CDR3 protein: CASSYQTPPQHF. The CDR3 DNA reads as TGTGCCAGCAGTTACCAAACCCCGCCCCAGCATTTT.

In this sample, this clonotype turned up many times. The chain employs TRBV5-4 and TRBJ1-1, with a possible D match to TRBD1 (6 bases). The germline V gene has CDR1 SGHNT and CDR2 YYREEE (reference sequence). This CDR3 has 14 residues. The V end lost 4 bases, the J end lost 0 bases, and 10 bases lay between the germline ends. CDR3 nucleotides: TGTGCCAGCAGCACCGGACAGCTGAACACTGAAGCTTTCTTT. This encodes CASSTGQLNTEAFF.

This clonotype was recorded a few times. The V and J genes are TRBV29-1 and TRBJ2-7; D unresolved. V lost 7 bases, J lost 1 base, and 14 bases lay in between. The CDR3 sequence is 13 residues long. Germline assignment: CDR1 SQVTM and CDR2 ANQGSEA. The CDR3 DNA sequence: TGCAGCGCCGCTAAAGGGCCATCCTACGAGCAGTACTTC. Translated, it gives CSAAKGPSYEQYF.

This clonotype was recorded many times. The V gene is TRBV20-1, the J gene TRBJ1-1, with D hard to call. Germline V gene lookup returns CDR1 DFQATT and CDR2 SNEGSKA (reference sequence). The CDR3 covers 14 residues. The germline V and J ends were trimmed by 3 bases and 1 base, with 12 bases remaining between them. CDR3 DNA sequence: TGCAGTGCTAGTTTTGGACCCCAGAACACTGAAGCTTTCTTT. Amino acid sequence: CSASFGPQNTEAFF.

This chain links TRBV28 with TRBJ1-1, with 7 bases aligning to TRBD1. Germline CDR1 reads MDHEN; CDR2 reads SYDVKM. The CDR3 sequence is 14 residues long. V shed 6 bases and J 1 base; nucleotides not matched to a gene: 5. The CDR3 bases are TGTGCCAGCAGACGGGACAGCAAGAACACTGAAGCTTTCTTT. Residues: CASRRDSKNTEAFF. Together with reference TRBV28 and TRBJ1-1, the CDR3 gives the full variable domain: DVKVTQSSRYLVKRTGEKVFLECVQDMDHENMFWYRQDPGLGLRLIYFSYDVKMKEKGDIPEGYSVSREKKERFSLILESASTNQTSMYLCASRRDSKNTEAFFGQGTRLTVV.

The genes are TRBV6-6 and TRBJ2-2, with TRBD1 matching over 9 bases. The CDR3 length is 13 residues. V lost 6 bases and J lost 6; bases outside the gene matches: 2. Germline V gives CDR1 MNHNY, CDR2 SVGAGI (reference sequence). The CDR3 sequence is CASRRDRAGELFF. Written as DNA, the CDR3 is TGTGCCAGCAGGCGGGACAGGGCCGGGGAGCTGTTTTTT.

V and J are TRBV2 and TRBJ2-7; possible D gene TRBD2, 6 bases. In germline, CDR1 is SNHLY, CDR2 FYNNEI. V lost 4 bases and J 4 bases, leaving 17 bases between the germline ends. The length of the CDR3 is 15 residues. CDR3 protein: CASSGRLALKYEQYF. The CDR3 nucleotides read TGTGCCAGCAGTGGCCGCCTAGCGCTGAAATACGAGCAGTACTTC.

This clonotype was detected ten times or more. The V and J genes are TRBV24-1 and TRBJ2-5; no firm D call. V shed 1 base and J shed 5 bases, with 7 bases lying between them. This CDR3 region has 13 residues. CDR1 is KGHDR, CDR2 SFDVKD, per germline. The CDR3 loop is CATSDLLGETQYF. CDR3 bases: TGTGCCACCAGTGATTTACTGGGGGAGACCCAGTACTTC.

Ten or more counts support this clonotype. V usage is TRBV28 and J usage is TRBJ1-1; unclear D gene. Germline CDR1 and CDR2: MDHEN and SYDVKM. V lost 3 bases to trimming and J lost 1 base, with 12 bases between them. This CDR3 is built from 15 residues. The CDR3 loop is CASSFSRPANTEAFF. CDR3 nucleotide sequence: TGTGCCAGCAGTTTTTCGAGACCGGCGAACACTGAAGCTTTCTTT.

This clonotype was counted at least ten times. The rearrangement links TRBV12-3 or TRBV12-4 to TRBJ1-2; the D gene is possibly TRBD1 (5 bases). The CDR3 loop spans 14 amino acids. Trimming shortened V by 4 bases and J by 2 bases, and 11 bases separated the two germline ends. The CDR3 protein is CASSSRRGNYGYTF. CDR3 DNA: TGTGCCAGCAGTTCCCGCCGGGGGAACTATGGCTACACCTTC.

This clonotype was counted between two and nine times. One end of the junction varies from germline; a read error may be responsible. V usage is TRBV28 and J usage is TRBJ2-5; the D gene is possibly TRBD1 (5 bases). The CDR3 extends over 15 amino acids. Germline CDR1 is MDHEN and CDR2 is SYDVKM. The CDR3 is CASSSIQDLKETQYF. For the CDR3, the DNA is TGTGCCAGCAGCTCTATACAGGACCTGAAAGAAACCCAGTACTTC.

The table lists this clonotype with a few counts. The rearrangement links TRBV6-4 to TRBJ1-1; D gene ambiguous. Germline CDR1 is MRHNA and CDR2 is SNTAGT. Trimming stripped 4 bases from V and 1 base from J, with 10 bases between. This CDR3 spans 14 amino acids. The DNA of the CDR3 is TGTGCCAGCAGTGCGGACGGTGAGAACACTGAAGCTTTCTTT. Protein product: CASSADGENTEAFF.

This clonotype showed up many times. The chain carries TRBV6-2 or TRBV6-3 and TRBJ2-3; tentative D call: TRBD2 (7 bases). The V end was cut by 0 bases, the J end by 5 bases, with 15 bases between. The germline V gene encodes CDR1 MNHEY and CDR2 SVGEGT. This CDR3 region has 16 residues. DNA of the CDR3: TGTGCCAGCAGTTACTCTGGGGGGGCCTCAGGAGATACGCAGTATTTT. Its protein product is CASSYSGGASGDTQYF.

This clonotype was counted many times. The chain combines TRBV24-1 with TRBJ2-7; 7 positions match TRBD1. This CDR3 contains 16 residues. The germline CDR1 and CDR2 sequences are KGHDR and SFDVKD. With V trimmed by 2 bases and J by 1 base, 7 bases remained unmatched. The CDR3 loop is CATSDSTGSGSYEQYF. Written as DNA, the CDR3 is TGTGCCACCAGTGATTCGACAGGGTCAGGGTCCTACGAGCAGTACTTC.

The table lists this clonotype with a few counts. This rearrangement joins TRBV27 to TRBJ2-7; 8 positions match TRBD1. The V and J ends lost 5 bases and 6 bases, in that order; junction bases with no gene match: 12. In germline, CDR1 is MNHEY, CDR2 SMNVEV (reference sequence). This CDR3 is built from 15 residues. DNA of the CDR3: TGTGCCAGCAGTCATCCTGACAGGGGTCCAGGCGAGCAGTACTTC. It is translated as CASSHPDRGPGEQYF.